Below, one T cell receptor (beta chain) is given with its context. The antigen it recognizes is unknown. Base-call qualities are not available, and no considerably larger clone is one nucleotide away. This entry is derived from a study of cytomegalovirus exposure and HLA in healthy donors (dated by TCRdb to 2016 to 2017). Study-level background: According to an earlier analysis of 587 of the donors, about 179 million T cells yielded 120 million or so unique TCR beta sequences and about 300 Gb of sequence data. Approximately 330 gigabases of sequencing data and 70 million to 100 million unique TCR sequences made up an early release that covered approximately 650 HLA-typed donors. Of the roughly 400 genotyped donors, approximately 82% fell in the genetic ancestry cluster associated with self-reported Caucasian donors. The study aimed to test whether cataloging public T cell receptors could reveal signatures of past pathogen exposure. The T cell repertoires of under 750 subjects were profiled by immunosequencing and related to cytomegalovirus serostatus. In addition to the first cohort of 650 to 750 subjects, a separate validation cohort of under 150 different subjects was used. To predict cytomegalovirus infection status, the study brought together high-throughput TCR immunosequencing, statistical association of individual TCRs with disease status, and machine learning. In a later analysis, previously published TCR beta repertoires from 600 to 850 donors were re-analyzed and high-resolution HLA genotyping was added so that TCR occurrence patterns could be studied. Rather than drawing on any new phenotypic data, the later analysis identified candidate immune exposures from TCR beta sequences and the way those sequences occurred across donors. In an earlier analysis of roughly 600 of the donors, high-throughput TCR beta sequencing was used to judge whether each TCR beta V gene segment behaved as functional or pseudogenic. Donor age, sex, ethnicity and CMV serostatus were compiled alongside the repertoire data. A later genetic analysis used genome-wide SNP genotypes for about 60% of the roughly 700 donors, treating that subset as a discovery cohort. Every discovery cohort repertoire had been produced on one sequencing platform. Both class I and class II loci were covered by HLA typing, at four-digit resolution. Typing coverage differed by locus: A, B, C, DRB1 and DQB1 were typed in roughly 620-640 donors, DQA1 in about 560, DPA1 in some 610, and DPB1 in 472. Roughly 5 DR-DQ haplotypes were handled as single units for association and clustering because linkage in the cohort was strong. Among roughly 400 genotyped donors of the cohort, an average of approximately 200,000 unique TCR beta nucleotide sequences was sequenced per donor, of which 15% to 20% were non-productive. General findings and caveats noted by the study authors: A total of about 180 TCR beta chains were listed by the study as associated with cytomegalovirus. Most CMV-associated TCR beta chains appeared to be HLA-restricted in a later analysis, and the HLA associations seemed to be driven largely by CMV exposure. Sequencing depth was assumed to be roughly uniform across donors in the presence/absence analyses, though that assumption may not hold. While some public TCRs were present in many individuals, most TCR sequences turned up only very rarely across donors. Immune exposure information for the cohort was limited to CMV serostatus. In vitro tests confirmed that a few of the cytomegalovirus-associated TCR beta chains recognize cytomegalovirus antigens. In a later analysis, several top co-occurrence clusters were reported to appear linked to parvovirus B19, influenza, CMV and Epstein-Barr virus. The cohort was sequenced for TCR beta chains only, and without alpha or paired-chain data the features that could be detected were limited. The classifier was reported to diagnose cytomegalovirus status with high specificity and sensitivity in both the original cohort and the validation cohort. The authors suggested that the approach could potentially be extended to other disease states and immunological phenotypes. Because HLA typing was missing for some donors at each locus, association tests included only the typed subset. Linkage disequilibrium might explain the correlated functional status among segregating V segments, but an unknown experimental factor could not be excluded. Specific HLA alleles were associated with about 17,000 TCR beta sequences at a false discovery rate of 0.05 in a later analysis. In a later analysis, the rate of TCR association differed among HLA loci, with DRB1 alleles having the most associated TCRs and HLA-C alleles having the fewest. A later genetic analysis reported fewer N-insertions in productive TCRs among donors in an Asian-associated ancestry cluster than the approximately 670-donor mean. A further reported finding was that TCR beta sequences accurately predicted the HLA-A and HLA-B alleles for most subjects in the first cohort. Because counts were too low, seventeen rarely observed V segments, including chromosome 9 orphons, were left out of the earlier analysis of some 640 of the donors. Some IMGT-functional V segments, including TRBV6-2 and TRBV6-3, could not be told apart with the 87-base-pair reads, so those segments were excluded. An association between a missense DCLRE1C variant and V-gene and J-gene trimming of TCR beta chains was found in a later genetic analysis and replicated in an independent cohort. In an earlier analysis of roughly 560 of the donors, most TCR beta V segments were observed in productive rearrangements about 87% or about 30% of the time, broadly matching IMGT annotations. In a later analysis, HLA-associated TCR beta chains were found to be more clonally expanded and to have lower generation probabilities than equally common non-associated chains. When HLA alleles, especially DR and DQ, strongly co-occurred, attributing TCR associations to individual alleles was difficult. The sequencing pipeline was judged likely to have produced a cluster of highly shared sequence variants as a technical artifact.

CDR1 is given as MDHEN and CDR2 as SYDVKM, both from the germline V gene. The CDR3 starts with the cysteine, ends with the phenylalanine, and has 13 residues. Left in the record is the CDR3 DNA by itself, 39 bases read in frame from the first base. V sheds 2 bases and J sheds 2 bases, leaving 6 bases between their ends. The method was the immunoSEQ multiplex PCR assay. For the multiplex PCR, a mixture combining 60 forward primers for TCR Vbeta segments and 13 reverse primers for TCR Jbeta segments was used. Amplification of the CDR3 region of rearranged TCR beta genes was performed with a multiplex PCR assay on genomic DNA. On the Illumina HiSeq System, the amplified TCR beta libraries were sequenced as 87-base-pair reads. Per the original workflow: A later analysis tallied 70 million to 100 million unique TCR beta chains across the 610 or so repertoires, and about 12 million of those chains were shared by two or more donors. To remove PCR and sequencing errors, raw reads were error-corrected and collapsed into unique sequences using a nearest-neighbor algorithm that merged closely related sequences. Alignment of CDR3 sequences to IMGT reference sequences was used to assign V, D and J gene segments. For a sequence to be retained, at least a six-nucleotide match to both a V gene segment and a J gene segment was required. A rearrangement was called productive if the CDR3 had no stop codons and remained in frame with V and J, and every other rearrangement was called non-productive. Following IMGT convention, CDR3 was defined as the stretch from the second conserved V-encoded cysteine up to the conserved J-encoded phenylalanine. The earlier analysis of some 550 of the donors excluded any sequence lacking an unambiguous match to a single V gene segment. In an earlier analysis of approximately 560 of the donors, a V segment was called functional when productive rearrangements were above 56.7%, and segregating when the standard deviation between donors exceeded 5%. A statistical classification framework was built to diagnose cytomegalovirus status from the catalog of TCR beta chain sequences. In a later analysis, V and J genes were assigned by comparing TCR nucleotide sequences against IMGT/GENE-DB human TR gene sequences. A later analysis assigned CDR3 sequences and most-parsimonious VDJ recombination scenarios with the TCRdist pipeline. In a later analysis, each TCR beta chain was defined by its CDR3 amino acid sequence together with its V-gene family, and reads lacking a unique V-gene family were excluded. A later analysis removed over 500 highly shared, low-generation-probability nucleotide sequences to deal with suspected cross-contamination and a sequencing artifact. In a later analysis, a clonal expansion index was calculated for each public chain from normalized within-repertoire ranks of inferred template counts. In a later analysis, generation probabilities were computed using a VDJ recombination model fitted to out-of-frame rearrangements, and the results were checked against IGoR. In a later analysis, hypergeometric tests were used to score TCR-TCR, TCR-HLA and TCR-CMV co-occurrence, with a repertoire-size bias correction applied to TCR pairs. In a later analysis, false discovery rates were estimated by permuting HLA or CMV assignments 20 times. A later analysis grouped co-occurring TCRs with DBSCAN, adding TCRdist sequence similarity when clustering within HLA-allele-positive subsets. Repertoires with fewer than 30,000 or more than 120,000 public chains, plus five repertoires with anomalous nucleotide sharing, were excluded from co-occurrence clustering. TCRdb limited this immuneACCESS table to in-frame rearrangements with V and J called. A share of clones is missing; checked studies link under half to unresolved V genes, and the rest is unexplained. V and J calls and clone size are those listed in that table; D and trimming were worked out from the DNA. The sample records tens of thousands of clones, over 70% of which are singletons. The ten largest make up approximately 8% of the sample.

The cohort consisted of 666 healthy bone marrow donors. All cohort members were sampled while nominally healthy, although unrecorded immune exposures were likely present. The donor was CMV seropositive and was included in the group of 250 to 300 seropositive cohort members. Every donor gave a peripheral blood sample, and the peripheral blood mononuclear cells from that sample were used for TCR beta sequencing. Genomic DNA was extracted from the blood cell samples with the Qiagen DNeasy Blood Extraction Kit. The specimen sequenced was PBMCs. This clonotype originated in a man aged 60 to 75 in good health and CMV-seropositive. The chain employs TRBV28 and TRBJ2-5; TRBD1 is a possible D gene, resting on 6 matching bases. The DNA sequence is given as TGTGCCAGCAGTTTAGGACAGCAAGAGACCCAGTACTTC. This gives the protein CASSLGQQETQYF.